This T cell receptor beta chain was identified in a study of technical replicates of blood from a few donors. Looked up from germline, CDR1 is MRHNA and CDR2 is SNTAGT. There are 15 residues in the CDR3. The germline V and J ends were trimmed by 5 bases and 0 bases, with 12 bases remaining between them. Some clones are missing from TCRdb's copy, which holds only in-frame ones; the method was immunoSEQ multiplex PCR. Counted here are 15,000 to 20,000 clones, about nine tenths occurring once; the ten biggest clones make up 10% to 15%. The clonotype was recovered from a human donor in good health. The V gene is TRBV6-4, the J gene TRBJ2-3; D may be TRBD2 (5 bases). Sequencing was performed on PBMCs. The CDR3 loop is CASSQNGGSTDTQYF. CDR3 nucleotides: TGTGCCAGCAGTCAGAACGGAGGAAGCACAGATACGCAGTATTTT.